This entry lists 16 T cell receptor beta chains sequenced from one sample in a study of blood T cell repertoires in COVID-19. Data came from immunoSEQ multiplex PCR; TCRdb stores just in-frame clones and leaves some out. Found here are roughly 140,000 clones, 87% of them singletons; the top ten hold approximately 10%. The source material was PBMCs or T cells enriched from blood (not recorded which). These receptors were taken from a man aged 55-75 years who had recovered from COVID-19.

This chain joins TRBV5-5 and TRBJ2-2; 11 nucleotides match TRBD1. Losses at the gene ends were 0 bases for V and 4 bases for J; bases not matched to a gene: 5. This CDR3 is 17 amino acids long. The V gene's germline CDR1 is SGHKS and CDR2 YYEKEE (reference sequence). The chain's CDR3 is CASSLGTGGQGTGELFF. The DNA for the CDR3 is TGTGCCAGCAGCTTGGGGACAGGGGGCCAGGGCACCGGGGAGCTGTTTTTT.

As concerns this clone: The sample holds other DNA sequences that translate to the same CDR3. The rearrangement links TRBV2 to TRBJ2-7, with 8 bases lining up with TRBD1. CDR3 length equals 12 residues. Germline lookup yields CDR1 SNHLY and CDR2 FYNNEI. Trimming removed 9 bases from V and 2 bases from J; junction bases left unmatched: 3. CDR3 DNA: TGTGCCAGTCGGACAGGGCCCTACGAGCAGTACTTC. Amino acids: CASRTGPYEQYF.

The chain couples TRBV6-5 to TRBJ2-2; D possibly corresponds to TRBD1 (6 bases). This CDR3 has 11 residues. The V end lost 8 bases, the J end lost 5 bases, and 6 bases lay between the germline ends. Looked up from germline, CDR1 is MNHEY and CDR2 is SVGAGI. CDR3 nucleotides: TGTGCCAGCCAGGGGACCGGGGAGCTGTTTTTT. Amino acids: CASQGTGELFF.

The genes are TRBV10-3 and TRBJ2-1, with a possible D match to TRBD2 (7 bases). Germline assignment: CDR1 ENHRY and CDR2 SYGVKD. The V end was cut by 6 bases, the J end by 0 bases, with 18 bases between. The CDR3 contains 17 residues. In DNA, the CDR3 is TGTGCCATCAGCCCTCGGGGGGCGGAAACCTCCTACAATGAGCAGTTCTTC. Translation gives CAISPRGAETSYNEQFF.

V usage is TRBV29-1 and J usage is TRBJ1-4; possible D gene TRBD1, 6 bases. Germline assignment: CDR1 SQVTM and CDR2 ANQGSEA. The ends were cut back, 4 bases at V and 4 bases at J, with 10 bases in the middle. The CDR3 length is 13 residues. CDR3 nucleotides: TGCAGCGTTGCAGGACAGAGTAATGAAAAACTGTTTTTT. Translated: CSVAGQSNEKLFF. The complete variable domain, with remaining parts taken from reference TRBV29-1 and TRBJ1-4, reads SAVISQKPSRDICQRGTSLTIQCQVDSQVTMMFWYRQQPGQSLTLIATANQGSEATYESGFVIDKFPISRPNLTFSTLTVSNMSPEDSSIYLCSVAGQSNEKLFFGSGTQLSVL.

The rearrangement joins TRBV5-1 to TRBJ1-6, with 9 bases aligning to TRBD1. The CDR3 length is 17 residues. Looked up from germline, CDR1 is SGHRS and CDR2 is YFSETQ. V trimming: 3 bases; J trimming: 6 bases; junction bases outside the gene matches: 10. CDR3 nucleotides: TGCGCCAGCAGCTCGCTCCTAATGGGACAGGGTAATTCACCCCTCCACTTT. The encoded protein is CASSSLLMGQGNSPLHF.

This clone was picked up one time. The V call is TRBV29-1, the J call TRBJ2-7; possible D gene TRBD1, 6 bases. This CDR3 has 12 residues. The V end was cut by 8 bases, the J end by 6 bases, with 17 bases between. CDR1 SQVTM and CDR2 ANQGSEA come from the germline V gene. For the CDR3, the DNA is TGCAGCACTCTAGGACCAGGGGCCGAGCAGTACTTC. Protein sequence: CSTLGPGAEQYF.

This chain links TRBV15 with TRBJ2-7; D might be TRBD1 (5 bases). CDR3 length: 18 residues. The germline V gene encodes CDR1 LNHNV and CDR2 YYDKDF (reference sequence). Deletions cut 0 bases from V and 1 base from J, with 19 bases between. The CDR3 DNA reads TGTGCCACCAGCAGAGAGAGTGGGGTGGAAGGGGCTTCCTACGAGCAGTACTTC. Its protein is CATSRESGVEGASYEQYF.

This clone was counted many times. The rearrangement uses TRBV6-1 and TRBJ2-7, with 7 bases aligning to TRBD1. The germline V gene has CDR1 MNHNS and CDR2 SASEGT. J lost 2 bases, V lost 0 bases, and 7 bases had no gene match. The CDR3 consists of 16 residues. CDR3 region: CASSEALTGLAYEQYF. Written as DNA, the CDR3 is TGTGCCAGCAGTGAAGCGTTGACAGGGTTGGCCTACGAGCAGTACTTC.

This rearrangement joins TRBV5-4 to TRBJ2-7, with TRBD2 identical over 7 bases. The CDR3 is made up of 17 amino acids. V lost 4 bases, J lost 0 bases, and 13 bases stayed unmatched. Germline CDR1 is SGHNT and CDR2 is YYREEE (reference sequence). CDR3 sequence: CASSHYRDYSTSYEQYF. CDR3 sequence (DNA): TGTGCCAGCAGCCATTACCGGGACTACTCGACCTCCTACGAGCAGTACTTC.

The chain carries TRBV29-1 and TRBJ2-5; 10 nucleotides line up with TRBD1. CDR1 is SQVTM, CDR2 ANQGSEA, per germline. The CDR3 runs to 15 residues. After removal of 3 bases from V and 4 bases from J, the junction contained 8 bases not matched to a gene. In DNA form, the CDR3 reads TGCAGCGTTGATTTGGGACAGGGGAGGGGAGAGACCCAGTACTTC. Translated, it gives CSVDLGQGRGETQYF.

This clone was detected a few times. The chain recombines TRBV2 with TRBJ1-1; the D gene is possibly TRBD1 (5 bases). CDR1 is SNHLY, CDR2 FYNNEI, per germline. Trimming removed 6 bases from V and 2 bases from J, with 10 bases in between. The CDR3 length is 13 residues. The CDR3 DNA reads TGTGCCAGCAGAAGACAGTTCAACACTGAAGCTTTCTTT. This translates into CASRRQFNTEAFF. Variable domain in full (rest from reference TRBV2 and TRBJ1-1): EPEVTQTPSHQVTQMGQEVILRCVPISNHLYFYWYRQILGQKVEFLVSFYNNEISEKSEIFDDQFSVERPDGSNFTLKIRSTKLEDSAMYFCASRRQFNTEAFFGQGTRLTVV.

This sequence joins TRBV7-9 and TRBJ2-7; tentative D call: TRBD2 (5 bases). Deletions cut 8 bases from V and 3 bases from J, with 14 bases between. Germline CDR1 is SEHNR and CDR2 is FQNEAQ (reference sequence). The CDR3 extends over 13 amino acids. For the CDR3, the DNA is TGTGCCAGCTCTGCCGGACTCCACTACGAGCAGTACTTC. As protein: CASSAGLHYEQYF.

The chain combines TRBV18 with TRBJ2-1, with D possibly matching TRBD1 (5 bases). This CDR3 has 15 residues. The V end was cut by 4 bases, the J end by 0 bases, with 10 bases between. Germline V gives CDR1 KGHSH, CDR2 LQKENI. The DNA for the CDR3 is TGTGCCAGCTCACGGCTACAGGACTCCTACAATGAGCAGTTCTTC. Translating gives CASSRLQDSYNEQFF.

The chain uses TRBV13 and TRBJ1-2; D is unresolved. CDR3 length: 15 residues. V dropped 2 bases and J dropped 1 base, with 11 bases sitting between them. CDR1 is PRHDT and CDR2 is FYEKMQ in the germline V gene (reference sequence). Here the CDR3 reads CASSLQVSDNYGYTF. The DNA of the CDR3 is TGTGCCAGCAGCTTACAGGTATCCGATAACTATGGCTACACCTTC.

J is TRBJ1-5 and V is TRBV19, with 9 bases fitting TRBD1. The germline CDR1 and CDR2 sequences are LNHDA and SQIVND (reference sequence). The CDR3 is 14 amino acids. V was clipped by 3 bases and J by 10 bases; unmatched bases: 7. Written as DNA, the CDR3 is TGTGCCAGTAGTATGGCCGGGACAGGGCGACCCCAGCATTTT. The encoded protein is CASSMAGTGRPQHF.